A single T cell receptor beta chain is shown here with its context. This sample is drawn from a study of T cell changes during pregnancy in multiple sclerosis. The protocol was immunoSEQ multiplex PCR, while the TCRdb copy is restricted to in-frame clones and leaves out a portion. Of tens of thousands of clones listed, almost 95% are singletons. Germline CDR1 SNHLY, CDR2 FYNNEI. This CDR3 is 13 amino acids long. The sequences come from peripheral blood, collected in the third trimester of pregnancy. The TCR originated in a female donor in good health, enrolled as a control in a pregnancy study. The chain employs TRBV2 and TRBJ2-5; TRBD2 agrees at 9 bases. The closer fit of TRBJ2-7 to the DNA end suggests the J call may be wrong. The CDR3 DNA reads TGTGCCAGGGGGGCTAGCGGGGCCTACGAGCAGTACTTC. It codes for CARGASGAYEQYF.